This record concerns one T cell receptor beta chain sequence. What it binds is not known. The ends were cut back, 8 bases at V and 6 bases at J, with 22 bases in the middle. Germline values: CDR1 SNHLY, CDR2 FYNNEI. The CDR3 covers 15 residues. This sample was included in a study of graft-versus-host responses after intestinal transplantation. Study-level information: Recipients underwent multivisceral, liver-intestinal, or isolated intestinal transplants. Once they had received anti-thymocyte globulin induction, all recipients took tacrolimus and steroids for approximately 3 years. General study points: Early after transplant, HvG declines were associated with peak levels of circulating GvH clones.

This table comes from immunoSEQ multiplex PCR, and its TCRdb copy is limited to in-frame clones, with some not included. The repertoire includes fewer than 85,000 clones, over 70% of them detected once, and roughly 0.4% sits in the top ten. This specimen was unstimulated CD4+ T cells sorted from spleen or lymph node cells, taken before transplant. The chain couples TRBV2 to TRBJ1-2, with D possibly TRBD1 on 6 matching bases. This TCR was sampled from a human donor who was the organ donor for an intestinal transplant. The CDR3 DNA follows: TGTGCCAGCCGTGGCATCAAACAGGGCCTCGATGGCTACACCTTC. Translated: CASRGIKQGLDGYTF. Using reference TRBV2 and TRBJ1-2 for the parts outside the CDR3, the full variable domain is EPEVTQTPSHQVTQMGQEVILRCVPISNHLYFYWYRQILGQKVEFLVSFYNNEISEKSEIFDDQFSVERPDGSNFTLKIRSTKLEDSAMYFCASRGIKQGLDGYTFGSGTRLTVV.